This T cell receptor beta chain emerged from a study of regulatory T cells in long-lasting Graves disease. Points from the study as a whole: Analysis covered peripheral blood alone, not thyroid tissue. Since the sample size was small, accuracy may have been reduced.

The germline V and J ends were trimmed by 3 bases and 6 bases, with 9 bases remaining between them. The germline CDR1 and CDR2 sequences are SGHNT and YENEEA. CDR3 size: 13 residues. This clonotype was counted at least ten times. Its antigen is unknown. Arm-PCR of CDR3 regions with iRepertoire HTBI primers generated TCR beta libraries. MiXCR was run by TCRdb on the multiplex PCR reads, yielding one entry per CDR3 protein. The profile shows under 300,000 distinct CDR3 sequences, roughly 21% of them singletons. Time point noted: newly diagnosed GD, antithyroid drugs for less than 3 months. The TCR library was made from RNA extracted from PBMCs. Staff took roughly 9.1 milliliters of peripheral blood and put it into EDTA tubes.

The sequence came from a female donor with Graves disease. Sequences were derived from peripheral blood mononuclear cells (PBMCs), sampled at new diagnosis, from a patient treated with antithyroid drugs. The chain uses TRBV11-3 and TRBJ2-1; perhaps TRBD2 as D (6 bases). CDR3 region: CASSFRGSNEQFF. CDR3 in DNA: TGTGCCAGCAGCTTCCGGGGGTCCAATGAGCAGTTCTTC.